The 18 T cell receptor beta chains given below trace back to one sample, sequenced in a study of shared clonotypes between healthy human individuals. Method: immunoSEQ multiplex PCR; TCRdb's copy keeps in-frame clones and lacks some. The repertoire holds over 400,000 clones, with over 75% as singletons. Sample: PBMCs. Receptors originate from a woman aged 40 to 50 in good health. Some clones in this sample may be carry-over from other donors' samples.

CDR3 DNA sequence: TGTGCCAGCAGCACCGGCGGAGGTAGCGGTACCTACGAGCAGTACTTC. It codes for CASSTGGGSGTYEQYF. V is TRBV7-9 and J is TRBJ2-7; tentative D call: TRBD2 (6 bases). V was shortened by 5 bases and J by 2 bases, with 19 bases between the two germline ends. Germline CDR1 SEHNR, CDR2 FQNEAQ (reference sequence). This CDR3 is 16 amino acids long. Full variable domain (outside the CDR3, taken from reference TRBV7-9 and TRBJ2-7): DTGVSQNPRHKITKRGQNVTFRCDPISEHNRLYWYRQTLGQGPEFLTYFQNEAQLEKSRLLSDRFSAERPKGSFSTLEIQRTEQGDSAMYLCASSTGGGSGTYEQYFGPGTRLTVT.

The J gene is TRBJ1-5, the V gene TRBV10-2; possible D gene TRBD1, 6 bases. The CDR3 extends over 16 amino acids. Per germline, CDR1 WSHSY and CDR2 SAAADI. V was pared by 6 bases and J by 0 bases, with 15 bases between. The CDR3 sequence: CASSPGGRGSNQPQHF. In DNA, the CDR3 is TGCGCCAGCAGCCCTGGGGGCAGGGGTAGCAATCAGCCCCAGCATTTT.

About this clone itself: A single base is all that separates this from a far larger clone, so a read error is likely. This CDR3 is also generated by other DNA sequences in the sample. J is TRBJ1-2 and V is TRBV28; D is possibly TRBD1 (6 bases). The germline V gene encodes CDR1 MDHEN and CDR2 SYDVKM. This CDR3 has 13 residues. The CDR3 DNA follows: TGTGCCAGCACTTTACGGGGGGCAGGTGGCTACACCTTC. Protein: CASTLRGAGGYTF.

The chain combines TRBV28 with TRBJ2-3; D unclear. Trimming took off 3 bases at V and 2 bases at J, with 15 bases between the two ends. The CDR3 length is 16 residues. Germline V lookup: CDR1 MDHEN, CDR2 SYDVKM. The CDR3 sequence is CASSFRVLRFTDTQYF. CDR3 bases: TGTGCCAGCAGTTTTCGGGTATTGAGATTCACAGATACGCAGTATTTT. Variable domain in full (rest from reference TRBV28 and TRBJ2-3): DVKVTQSSRYLVKRTGEKVFLECVQDMDHENMFWYRQDPGLGLRLIYFSYDVKMKEKGDIPEGYSVSREKKERFSLILESASTNQTSMYLCASSFRVLRFTDTQYFGPGTRLTVL.

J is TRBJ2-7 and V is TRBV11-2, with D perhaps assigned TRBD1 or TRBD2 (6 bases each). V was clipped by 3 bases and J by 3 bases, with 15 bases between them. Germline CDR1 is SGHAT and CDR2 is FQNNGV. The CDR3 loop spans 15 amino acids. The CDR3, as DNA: TGTGCCAGCAGCTTCCGGGGGCCCTCTATCTACGAGCAGTACTTC. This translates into CASSFRGPSIYEQYF.

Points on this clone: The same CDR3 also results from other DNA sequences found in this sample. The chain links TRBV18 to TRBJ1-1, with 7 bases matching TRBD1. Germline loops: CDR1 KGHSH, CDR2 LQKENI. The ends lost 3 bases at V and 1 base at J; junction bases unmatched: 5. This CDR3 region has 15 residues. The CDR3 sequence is CASSPQGVGNTEAFF. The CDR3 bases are TGTGCCAGCTCACCCCAGGGGGTAGGGAACACTGAAGCTTTCTTT.

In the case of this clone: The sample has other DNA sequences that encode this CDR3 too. The CDR3 DNA follows: TGTGCCAGCTCACTACAGGGGAACACTGAAGCTTTCTTT. It translates to CASSLQGNTEAFF. The chain has TRBV18 and TRBJ1-1, with D perhaps matching TRBD1 (6 bases). Trimming took off 4 bases at V and 1 base at J, with 7 bases between the two ends. The V gene's germline CDR1 is KGHSH and CDR2 LQKENI. The CDR3 loop spans 13 amino acids.

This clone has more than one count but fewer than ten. This CDR3 reads CASSPGGNTEAFF. CDR3 coding DNA: TGTGCCAGCAGCCCCGGGGGGAACACTGAAGCTTTCTTT. The rearrangement links TRBV5-4 to TRBJ1-1; possibly TRBD1 for D (5 bases). This CDR3 contains 13 residues. The V gene's germline CDR1 is SGHNT and CDR2 YYREEE (reference sequence). V was shortened by 4 bases and J by 1 base, with 8 bases between the two germline ends.

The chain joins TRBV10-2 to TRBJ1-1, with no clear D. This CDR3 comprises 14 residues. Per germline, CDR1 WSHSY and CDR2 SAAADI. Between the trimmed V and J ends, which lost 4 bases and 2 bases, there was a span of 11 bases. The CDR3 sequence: CASSGIGANTEAFF. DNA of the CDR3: TGCGCCAGCAGTGGCATAGGAGCAAACACTGAAGCTTTCTTT.

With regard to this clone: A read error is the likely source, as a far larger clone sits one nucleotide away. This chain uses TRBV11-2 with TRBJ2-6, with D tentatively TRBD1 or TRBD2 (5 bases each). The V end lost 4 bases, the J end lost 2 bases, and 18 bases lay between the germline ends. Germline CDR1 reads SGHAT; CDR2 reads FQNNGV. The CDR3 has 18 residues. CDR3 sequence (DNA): TGTGCCAGCAGCTCTATTCCTGGGACGTCCCCTGGGGCCAACGTCCTGACTTTC. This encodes CASSSIPGTSPGANVLTF.

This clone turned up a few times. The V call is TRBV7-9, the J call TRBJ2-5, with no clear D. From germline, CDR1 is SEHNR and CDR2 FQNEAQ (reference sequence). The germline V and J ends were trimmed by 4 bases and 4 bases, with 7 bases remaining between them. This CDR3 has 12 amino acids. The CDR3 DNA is TGTGCCAGCAGCTCTAGAGGAGAGACCCAGTACTTC. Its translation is CASSSRGETQYF.

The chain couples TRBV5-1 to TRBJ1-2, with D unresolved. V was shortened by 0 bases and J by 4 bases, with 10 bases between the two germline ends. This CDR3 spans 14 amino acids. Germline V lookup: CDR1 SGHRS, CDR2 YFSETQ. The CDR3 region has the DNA TGCGCCAGCAGCTTGGATGCAGGCGGCTATGGCTACACCTTC. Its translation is CASSLDAGGYGYTF.

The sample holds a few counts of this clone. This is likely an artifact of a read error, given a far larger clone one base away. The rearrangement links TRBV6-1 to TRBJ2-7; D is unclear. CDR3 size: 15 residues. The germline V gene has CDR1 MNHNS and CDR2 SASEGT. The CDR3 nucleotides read TGTGCCAGCAGTGAAGCAGCCTATTATATCTACGAGCAGTGCTTC. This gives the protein CASSEAAYYIYEQCF.

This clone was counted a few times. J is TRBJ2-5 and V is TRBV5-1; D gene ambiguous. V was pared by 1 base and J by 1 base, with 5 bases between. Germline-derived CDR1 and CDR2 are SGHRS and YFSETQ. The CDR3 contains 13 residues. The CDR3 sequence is CASSLQVQETQYF. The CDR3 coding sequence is TGCGCCAGCAGCTTGCAGGTCCAAGAGACCCAGTACTTC.

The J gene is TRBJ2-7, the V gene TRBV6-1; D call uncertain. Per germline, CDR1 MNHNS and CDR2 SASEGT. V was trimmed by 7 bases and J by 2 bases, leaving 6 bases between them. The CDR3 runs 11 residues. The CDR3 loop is CASTLAYEQYF. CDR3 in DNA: TGTGCCAGCACCCTAGCCTACGAGCAGTACTTC.

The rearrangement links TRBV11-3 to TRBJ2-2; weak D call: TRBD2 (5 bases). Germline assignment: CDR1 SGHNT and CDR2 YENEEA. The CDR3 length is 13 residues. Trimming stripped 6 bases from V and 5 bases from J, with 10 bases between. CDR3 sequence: CASRYRDTGELFF. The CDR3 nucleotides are TGTGCCAGCAGATACCGGGATACCGGGGAGCTGTTTTTT.

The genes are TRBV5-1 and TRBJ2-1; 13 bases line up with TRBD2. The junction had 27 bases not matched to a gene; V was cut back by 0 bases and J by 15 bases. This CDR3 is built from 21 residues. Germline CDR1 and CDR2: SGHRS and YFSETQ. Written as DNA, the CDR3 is TGCGCCAGCAGCTTGGCAGGAACGAAACCCACTAGCGGGAGGGCGCAACTGGCCCCGTTCTTC. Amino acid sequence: CASSLAGTKPTSGRAQLAPFF.

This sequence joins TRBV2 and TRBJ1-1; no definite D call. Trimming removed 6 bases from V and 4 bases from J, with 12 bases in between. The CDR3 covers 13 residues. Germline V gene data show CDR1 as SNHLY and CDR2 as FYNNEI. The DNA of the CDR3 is TGTGCCAGCAGCCCCCCGGTGGGCACTGAAGCTTTCTTT. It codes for CASSPPVGTEAFF.